What follows are 28 T cell receptor beta chains derived from one specimen sequenced in a study of shared clonotypes between healthy human individuals. The repertoire was sequenced with immunoSEQ multiplex PCR; TCRdb's copy has only in-frame clones and lacks some. The top ten clones hold roughly 1.1% of a sample with over 2 million clones, about 95% of them seen once. Naive CD8 cells were CD45RO-negative, positively selected for CCR7, excluding terminally differentiated effector memory CD45RA+ cells. Sequences were obtained from naive CD8+ T cells sorted from blood. The receptors originated from a man younger than 35 in good health.

The genes are TRBV5-1 and TRBJ2-1; 7 bases align to TRBD2. V lost 2 bases, J lost 8 bases, and 4 bases stayed unmatched. The CDR3 length is 13 residues. Germline lookup yields CDR1 SGHRS and CDR2 YFSETQ. Here the CDR3 reads CASSLLASDEQFF. CDR3 DNA: TGCGCCAGCAGCTTACTAGCGAGCGATGAGCAGTTCTTC.

Regarding this clone: The same CDR3 also results from other DNA sequences found in this sample. The chain recombines TRBV9 with TRBJ1-1; no firm D call. Per the germline V gene, CDR1 is SGDLS and CDR2 is YYNGEE. V lost 0 bases and J lost 1, with 4 bases in between. The CDR3 extends over 13 amino acids. The chain's CDR3 is CASSVGKNTEAFF. CDR3 nucleotides: TGTGCCAGCAGCGTAGGTAAGAACACTGAAGCTTTCTTT.

This chain uses TRBV7-2 with TRBJ2-7; TRBD2 matches 13 bases. CDR1 and CDR2 from the germline V gene are SGHTA and FQGNSA. The CDR3 consists of 15 residues. After removal of 0 bases from V and 7 bases from J, the junction contained 3 bases not matched to a gene. The CDR3 DNA sequence: TGTGCCAGCAGCTTAGCCCTGGGACTAGCGGGGGAGCAGTACTTC. It encodes CASSLALGLAGEQYF.

The V and J genes are TRBV6-1 and TRBJ2-3, with 7 bases aligning to TRBD2. This CDR3 is built from 14 residues. Germline V CDR1 and CDR2: MNHNS, SASEGT. V was pared by 7 bases and J by 4 bases, with 8 bases of the junction left unmatched. The CDR3 DNA reads as TGTGCCAGCAACAGCGGGGAGCCCCCAGATACGCAGTATTTT. Translation gives CASNSGEPPDTQYF.

This sequence joins TRBV7-9 and TRBJ2-1; D is uncertain. From germline, CDR1 is SEHNR and CDR2 FQNEAQ (reference sequence). V lost 7 bases to trimming and J lost 6 bases, with 10 bases between them. The CDR3 extends over 12 amino acids. Here the CDR3 DNA reads TGTGCCAGCACCGATATGGGCAATGAGCAGTTCTTC. Translating gives CASTDMGNEQFF.

The V and J genes are TRBV27 and TRBJ2-1; TRBD1 is a possible D gene (6 bases). Germline V lookup: CDR1 MNHEY, CDR2 SMNVEV (reference sequence). The CDR3 contains 14 residues. Trimming removed 6 bases from V and 6 bases from J, with 15 bases in between. This chain's CDR3 is CASSPLGGLNEQFF. In nucleotides, the CDR3 is TGTGCCAGCAGCCCACTTGGGGGCCTCAATGAGCAGTTCTTC.

The V call is TRBV2, the J call TRBJ2-2; 10 positions agree with TRBD1. The J segment lost 5 bases and the V segment lost 4 bases, leaving 7 bases of the junction unmatched. The CDR3 consists of 16 residues. Germline V lookup: CDR1 SNHLY, CDR2 FYNNEI. This CDR3 is CASSGDRGMLTGELFF. CDR3 coding DNA: TGTGCCAGCAGTGGGGACAGGGGAATGTTAACCGGGGAGCTGTTTTTT.

The gene calls are TRBV9 and TRBJ1-2, with 7 positions matching TRBD1. CDR1 and CDR2 (germline): SGDLS, YYNGEE. J was trimmed by 9 bases and V by 3 bases; bases with no gene match: 8. The CDR3 totals 13 residues. The CDR3 is CASSEDRDRSYTF. CDR3 nucleotides: TGTGCCAGCAGCGAAGACAGGGACCGGAGCTACACCTTC.

The chain has TRBV9 and TRBJ1-6; D not resolved. This CDR3 has 14 residues. The V gene's germline CDR1 is SGDLS and CDR2 YYNGEE. V was cut by 3 bases and J by 4 bases, with 8 bases left in between. Written as DNA, the CDR3 is TGTGCCAGCAGCGCGGGCAATTATAATTCACCCCTCCACTTT. As protein: CASSAGNYNSPLHF.

The V call is TRBV10-3, the J call TRBJ2-1; 7 bases match TRBD2. The CDR3 contains 15 residues. V shed 6 bases and J 2 bases; nucleotides not matched to a gene: 7. CDR1 ENHRY and CDR2 SYGVKD come from the germline V gene. The CDR3 sequence: CAIRASGATYNEQFF. CDR3 sequence (DNA): TGTGCCATCAGGGCTAGCGGCGCTACCTACAATGAGCAGTTCTTC.

The V gene is TRBV19, the J gene TRBJ2-7; 7 bases fit TRBD1. J gave up 5 bases and V 3 bases, and 10 bases lay outside the gene matches. The length of the CDR3 is 15 residues. Germline lookup yields CDR1 LNHDA and CDR2 SQIVND (reference sequence). This CDR3 is CASSIGAGGYDEQYF. Here the CDR3 DNA reads TGTGCCAGTAGTATTGGGGCAGGGGGATATGACGAGCAGTACTTC.

The V gene is TRBV28, the J gene TRBJ1-1; D unresolved. The V gene lost 5 bases and the J gene lost 8 bases, with 9 bases spanning the gap. CDR1 MDHEN and CDR2 SYDVKM come from the germline V gene. The CDR3 is 11 residues long. The CDR3 bases are TGTGCCAGCAGTGCCGGGCCAGAAGCTTTCTTT. Encoded protein: CASSAGPEAFF.

V usage is TRBV2 and J usage is TRBJ1-2, with 10 bases aligning to TRBD1. This CDR3 contains 15 residues. The germline CDR1 and CDR2 sequences are SNHLY and FYNNEI. With V trimmed by 6 bases and J by 6 bases, 10 bases remained unmatched. DNA for the CDR3: TGTGCCAGCAGACCCGGGACAGGGGTGGGGGATGGCTACACCTTC. Its protein is CASRPGTGVGDGYTF.

This clone was picked up one time. V is TRBV6-1 and J is TRBJ1-1; D perhaps matches TRBD1 (5 bases). CDR1 and CDR2 from the germline V gene are MNHNS and SASEGT. Trimming took off 5 bases at V and 3 bases at J, with 13 bases between the two ends. The CDR3 is made up of 14 amino acids. The CDR3 sequence: CASSWGGADTEAFF. The CDR3 nucleotides read TGTGCCAGCAGTTGGGGGGGTGCGGACACTGAAGCTTTCTTT.

V is TRBV7-9 and J is TRBJ2-7; maybe TRBD2 (6 bases). The length of the CDR3 is 15 residues. Trimming took off 5 bases at V and 3 bases at J, with 17 bases between the two ends. Germline values: CDR1 SEHNR, CDR2 FQNEAQ (reference sequence). Here the CDR3 reads CASSLSRENHYEQYF. The CDR3 nucleotides are TGTGCCAGCAGCCTTAGTCGGGAGAACCACTACGAGCAGTACTTC. Variable domain in full (rest from reference TRBV7-9 and TRBJ2-7): DTGVSQNPRHKITKRGQNVTFRCDPISEHNRLYWYRQTLGQGPEFLTYFQNEAQLEKSRLLSDRFSAERPKGSFSTLEIQRTEQGDSAMYLCASSLSRENHYEQYFGPGTRLTVT.

This clone appeared a single time. The CDR3 sequence is CASSLYSESSYEQYF. The CDR3 region has the DNA TGTGCCAGCAGCTTATATAGCGAAAGCTCCTACGAGCAGTACTTC. V gene TRBV13 combines with J gene TRBJ2-7; maybe TRBD2 (5 bases). The germline V and J ends were trimmed by 2 bases and 0 bases, with 11 bases remaining between them. Germline V lookup: CDR1 PRHDT, CDR2 FYEKMQ (reference sequence). This CDR3 is built from 15 residues. Full variable domain (rest looked up from reference TRBV13 and TRBJ2-7): AAGVIQSPRHLIKEKRETATLKCYPIPRHDTVYWYQQGPGQDPQFLISFYEKMQSDKGSIPDRFSAQQFSDYHSELNMSSLELGDSALYFCASSLYSESSYEQYFGPGTRLTVT.

Points on this clone: Other DNA sequences within the sample encode an identical CDR3. The chain employs TRBV7-2 and TRBJ2-7, with D unclear. The germline V and J ends were trimmed by 1 base and 0 bases, with 4 bases remaining between them. The CDR3 contains 13 residues. Germline V gene sequence: CDR1 SGHTA, CDR2 FQGNSA. The CDR3 DNA reads as TGTGCCAGCAGCTTAGGGGTCTCCTACGAGCAGTACTTC. This encodes CASSLGVSYEQYF.

With regard to this clone: The sample holds other DNA sequences that translate to the same CDR3. J is TRBJ2-1 and V is TRBV19, with D possibly matching TRBD2 (6 bases). V was shortened by 3 bases and J by 1 base, with 10 bases between the two germline ends. CDR1 is LNHDA and CDR2 is SQIVND in the germline V gene (reference sequence). The CDR3 contains 15 residues. CDR3 in DNA: TGTGCCAGTAGTATTGGCGCGGGGTCCTACAATGAGCAGTTCTTC. Its protein product is CASSIGAGSYNEQFF.

This chain uses TRBV5-6 with TRBJ2-7; 11 positions match TRBD2. The CDR3 totals 17 residues. Per germline, CDR1 SGHDT and CDR2 YYEEEE. J lost 3 bases, V lost 0 bases, and 8 bases had no gene match. CDR3 DNA: TGTGCCAGCAGCTTGGTTGGGGGACTAGCGGAGATCTACGAGCAGTACTTC. It specifies CASSLVGGLAEIYEQYF.

The chain combines TRBV14 with TRBJ1-1; TRBD1 is a possible D gene (5 bases). The length of the CDR3 is 16 residues. CDR1 and CDR2 (germline): SGHDN, FVKESK. V was cut by 0 bases and J by 4 bases, with 15 bases left in between. The CDR3 spells CASSQDPGLGSTEAFF. CDR3 sequence (DNA): TGTGCCAGCAGCCAAGATCCAGGGCTGGGGAGCACTGAAGCTTTCTTT.

CDR3 nucleotides: TGTGCCAGCAGCGTAGGGAGGCAGGGATATTATGGCTACACCTTC. Its translation: CASSVGRQGYYGYTF. The chain uses TRBV9 and TRBJ1-2; TRBD1 is a possible D gene (5 bases). The CDR3 length is 15 residues. Trimming removed 0 bases from V and 5 bases from J, with 14 bases in between. Germline CDR1 and CDR2: SGDLS and YYNGEE. Full variable domain (rest looked up from reference TRBV9 and TRBJ1-2): DSGVTQTPKHLITATGQRVTLRCSPRSGDLSVYWYQQSLDQGLQFLIQYYNGEERAKGNILERFSAQQFPDLHSELNLSSLELGDSALYFCASSVGRQGYYGYTFGSGTRLTVV.

As concerns this clone: An end of the junction differs from the germline gene, which may be a read error. The chain has TRBV13 and TRBJ2-7; D gene uncertain. This CDR3 spans 13 amino acids. Germline CDR1 PRHDT, CDR2 FYEKMQ (reference sequence). The CDR3 DNA follows: TGTGCCAGCAGCCAGACCCCTTTCTACGCGCAGTACTTC. This gives the protein CASSQTPFYAQYF. Together with reference TRBV13 and TRBJ2-7, the CDR3 gives the full variable domain: AAGVIQSPRHLIKEKRETATLKCYPIPRHDTVYWYQQGPGQDPQFLISFYEKMQSDKGSIPDRFSAQQFSDYHSELNMSSLELGDSALYFCASSQTPFYAQYFGPGTRLTVT.

The chain carries TRBV28 and TRBJ2-1; 10 bases map to TRBD2. The CDR3 extends over 15 amino acids. J was trimmed by 5 bases and V by 3 bases; bases with no gene match: 4. The germline V gene has CDR1 MDHEN and CDR2 SYDVKM. For the CDR3, the DNA is TGTGCCAGCAGTTTTTGGACTAGCGGAAACAATGAGCAGTTCTTC. It yields the protein CASSFWTSGNNEQFF.

The chain couples TRBV4-3 to TRBJ2-1; D is unresolved. CDR3 length equals 16 residues. CDR1 and CDR2 from the germline V gene are LGHNA and YSLEER. V was pared by 0 bases and J by 6 bases, with 15 bases between. CDR3 nucleotides: TGCGCCAGCAGCCAAGACCCCTTCACTTCGACCAATGAGCAGTTCTTC. This translates into CASSQDPFTSTNEQFF.

V gene TRBV14 combines with J gene TRBJ2-1; 13 nucleotides match TRBD2. Germline V CDR1 and CDR2: SGHDN, FVKESK. J was trimmed by 5 bases and V by 4 bases; bases with no gene match: 5. The CDR3 runs 16 residues. The CDR3 coding sequence is TGTGCCAGCAGCCGCCTACTAGCGGGGGGGCACAATGAGCAGTTCTTC. Encoded protein: CASSRLLAGGHNEQFF.

Turning to this clone: The sample holds other DNA sequences that translate to the same CDR3. This sequence joins TRBV30 and TRBJ1-3; unclear D gene. V was clipped by 0 bases and J by 0 bases, with 3 bases between them. CDR1 is GTSNPN and CDR2 is SVGIG in the germline V gene (reference sequence). The CDR3 runs to 13 residues. CDR3 nucleotides: TGTGCCTGGAGTGTAGTCTCTGGAAACACCATATATTTT. Residues: CAWSVVSGNTIYF.

CDR3 residues: CASSDGGGSEQFF. The CDR3 DNA sequence: TGCGCCAGCAGTGACGGGGGAGGGAGTGAGCAGTTCTTC. V usage is TRBV10-2 and J usage is TRBJ2-1; the match to TRBD2 covers 7 bases. V trimming: 3 bases; J trimming: 9 bases; junction bases outside the gene matches: 5. This CDR3 is 13 amino acids long. From germline, CDR1 is WSHSY and CDR2 SAAADI.

Of note for this clone: Other DNA sequences within the sample encode an identical CDR3. This chain uses TRBV4-3 with TRBJ2-7; possibly TRBD1 for D (6 bases). The CDR3 totals 13 residues. The V end was cut by 3 bases, the J end by 3 bases, with 9 bases between. CDR1 and CDR2 from the germline V gene are LGHNA and YSLEER. In DNA form, the CDR3 reads TGCGCCAGCAGCCACAGGGGTGACTACGAGCAGTACTTC. This codes for CASSHRGDYEQYF.